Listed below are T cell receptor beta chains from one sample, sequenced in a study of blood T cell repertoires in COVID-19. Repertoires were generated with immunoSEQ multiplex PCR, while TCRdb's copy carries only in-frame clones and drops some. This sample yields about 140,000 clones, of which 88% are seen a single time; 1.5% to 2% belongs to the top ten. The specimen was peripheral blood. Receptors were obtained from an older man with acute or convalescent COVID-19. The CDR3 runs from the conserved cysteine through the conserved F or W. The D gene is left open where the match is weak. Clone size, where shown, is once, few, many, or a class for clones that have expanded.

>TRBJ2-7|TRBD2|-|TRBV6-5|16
TGTGCCAGCAGTTACGGTCTAGCGGGAGGGCCGGGCGAGCAGTACTTC
CASSYGLAGGPGEQYF
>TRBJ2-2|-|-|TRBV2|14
TGTGCCAGCAGCGGGAACAGGGACACCGGGGAGCTGTTTTTT
CASSGNRDTGELFF
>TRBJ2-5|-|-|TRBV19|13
TGTGCCAGTAGTTTAACAGGGTCGGAGACCCAGTACTTC
CASSLTGSETQYF
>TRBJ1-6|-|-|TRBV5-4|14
TGTGCCAGCAGCTTGGACGGGGTCAATTCACCCCTCCACTTT
CASSLDGVNSPLHF
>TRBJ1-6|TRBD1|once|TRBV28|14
TGTGCCAGCAGGTCAGGGGGGCCTAATTCACCCCTCCACTTT
CASRSGGPNSPLHF
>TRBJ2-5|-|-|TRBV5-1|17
TGCGCCAGCAGCTTGGTGGAGGGGGCTAGAGGGGGCGAGACCCAGTACTTC
CASSLVEGARGGETQYF
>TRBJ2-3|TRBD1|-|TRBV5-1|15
TGCGCCAGCAGCTCGGGACAGGGCTACACAGATACGCAGTATTTT
CASSSGQGYTDTQYF
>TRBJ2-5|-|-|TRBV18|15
TGTGCCAGCTCACCAACCTTCGAGGGCCAAGAGACCCAGTACTTC
CASSPTFEGQETQYF
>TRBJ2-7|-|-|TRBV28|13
TGTGCCAGCAGTCCCCTCCGGGTTTCAAGGCAGTACTTC
CASSPLRVSRQYF
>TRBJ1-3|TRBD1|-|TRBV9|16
TGTGCCAGCAGCGGAGGTGAGGGGGCGAAAGGAAACACCATATATTTT
CASSGGEGAKGNTIYF
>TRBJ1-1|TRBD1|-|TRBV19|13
TGTGCCAGTAGCCACAGGGGGAGCACTGAAGCTTTCTTT
CASSHRGSTEAFF
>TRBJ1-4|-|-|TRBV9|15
TGTGCCAGCAGCTACTTTGAGGGAACAAATGAAAAACTGTTTTTT
CASSYFEGTNEKLFF
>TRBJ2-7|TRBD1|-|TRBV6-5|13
TGTGCCAGCAGCCTCCGGGACAGCTACGAGCAGTACTTC
CASSLRDSYEQYF
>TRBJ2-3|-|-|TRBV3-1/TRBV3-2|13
TGTGCCAGCAGCCTTCCTTCTACAGATACGCAGTATTTT
CASSLPSTDTQYF
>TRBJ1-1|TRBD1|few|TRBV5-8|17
TGTGCCAGCAGCCCCGGGGTTACCGGGACAGTAAACACTGAAGCTTTCTTT
CASSPGVTGTVNTEAFF
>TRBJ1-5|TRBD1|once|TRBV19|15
TGTGCCAGTAGTATGGGGACAGATAGCAATCAGCCCCAGCATTTT
CASSMGTDSNQPQHF
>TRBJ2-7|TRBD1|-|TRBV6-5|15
TGTGCCAGCGCCTTGGCCTCAGGGGGCAGGTACGAGCAGTACTTC
CASALASGGRYEQYF
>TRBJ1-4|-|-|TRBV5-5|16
TGTGCCAGCAGCTTGCAGCGGGCTCGGATTAATGAAAAACTGTTTTTT
CASSLQRARINEKLFF
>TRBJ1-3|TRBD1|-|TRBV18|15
TGTGCCAGCTCATCGGGACAGGGAACGGGAAACACCATATATTTT
CASSSGQGTGNTIYF
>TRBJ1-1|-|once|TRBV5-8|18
TGTGCCAGCAGCGGTGGGAGGACCGGGGGGGCCGGCGACACTGAAGCTTTCTTT
CASSGGRTGGAGDTEAFF
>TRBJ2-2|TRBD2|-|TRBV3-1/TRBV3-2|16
TGTGCCAGCAGCCAAATAGCGGGAGCTAGCACCGGGGAGCTGTTTTTT
CASSQIAGASTGELFF
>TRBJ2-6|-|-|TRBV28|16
TGTGCCAGCAGTTTATGGGTCAGTTCTGGGGCCAACGTCCTGACTTTC
CASSLWVSSGANVLTF
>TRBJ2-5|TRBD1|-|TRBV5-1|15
TGCGCCAGCAGCCGCAATACAGGGGCCGGGGAGACCCAGTACTTC
CASSRNTGAGETQYF
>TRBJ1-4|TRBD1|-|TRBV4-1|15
TGCGCCAGCAGCCAAGCGGGACAGGTTGACGAAAAACTGTTTTTT
CASSQAGQVDEKLFF
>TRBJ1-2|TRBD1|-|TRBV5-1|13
TGCGCCAGCAGCCCCGGACAGGGAGGTGGCTACACCTTC
CASSPGQGGGYTF
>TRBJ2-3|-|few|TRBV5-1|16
TGCGCCAGCAGCTTGGATGGTAGTGCTAGCACAGATACGCAGTATTTT
CASSLDGSASTDTQYF
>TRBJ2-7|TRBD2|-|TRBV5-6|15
TGTGCCAGCAGCTTGGAACTAGCGGGGGACTACGAGCAGTACTTC
CASSLELAGDYEQYF
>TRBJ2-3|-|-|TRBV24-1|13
TGTGCCACCAGTGATGATACAGTAAATACGCAGTATTTT
CATSDDTVNTQYF
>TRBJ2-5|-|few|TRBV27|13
TGTGCCAGCAGTTTGCAGGGGTCCCGGACCCAGTACTTC
CASSLQGSRTQYF
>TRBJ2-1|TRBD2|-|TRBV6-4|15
TGTGCCAGCAGTGACTCAGGGGCGGGAGGAAATGAGCAGTTCTTC
CASSDSGAGGNEQFF
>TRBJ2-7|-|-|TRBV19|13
TGTGCCAGTAGTATGGCCCGGGGCTACGAGCAGTACTTC
CASSMARGYEQYF
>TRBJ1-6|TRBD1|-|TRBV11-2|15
TGTGCCAGCAGCTTACAGACAGGGGGGAATTCACCCCTCCACTTT
CASSLQTGGNSPLHF
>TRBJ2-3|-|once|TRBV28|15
TGTGCCAGCAGTTTAGCGGGGAGTGGGACAGATACGCAGTATTTT
CASSLAGSGTDTQYF
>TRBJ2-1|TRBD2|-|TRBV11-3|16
TGTGCCAGCAGCTTAGGCCTAGCGGGGGGTTTCAATGAGCAGTTCTTC
CASSLGLAGGFNEQFF
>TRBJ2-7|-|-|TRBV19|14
TGTGCCAGTAGTATGCTGAGTGGTTCCTACGAGCAGTACTTC
CASSMLSGSYEQYF
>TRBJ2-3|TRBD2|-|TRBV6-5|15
TGTGCCAGCAGCAAGACTAGCGATAGGGCAGATACGCAGTATTTT
CASSKTSDRADTQYF
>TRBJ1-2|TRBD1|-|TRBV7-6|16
TGTGCCAGCAGCTCAGGGATCGGGACAGGGACCTCCGGCTACACCTTC
CASSSGIGTGTSGYTF
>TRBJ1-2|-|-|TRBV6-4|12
TGTGCCAGCAGTGACTCGGGAGGTGGCTACACCTTC
CASSDSGGGYTF
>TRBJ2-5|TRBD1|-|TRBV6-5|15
TGTGCCAGCAGTTACCTAGGGGACAGGGGAGAGACCCAGTACTTC
CASSYLGDRGETQYF
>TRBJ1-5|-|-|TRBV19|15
TGTGCCAGTAGTGTGACAGGTAGATCGGGTCAGCCCCAGCATTTT
CASSVTGRSGQPQHF
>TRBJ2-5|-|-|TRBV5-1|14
TGCGCCAGCAGCACCGGGACTCCCCAAGAGACCCAGTACTTC
CASSTGTPQETQYF
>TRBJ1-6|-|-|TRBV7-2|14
TGTGCCAGCAGCCCCCGGGTCAGGGATTCACCCCTCCACTTT
CASSPRVRDSPLHF
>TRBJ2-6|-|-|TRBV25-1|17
TGTGCCAGCAGTGCTATCCCCGAGTTCTCTGGGGCCAACGTCCTGACTTTC
CASSAIPEFSGANVLTF
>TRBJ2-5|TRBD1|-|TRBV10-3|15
TGTGCCATCAGAAGACAGGGGGAGGCACCAGAGACCCAGTACTTC
CAIRRQGEAPETQYF
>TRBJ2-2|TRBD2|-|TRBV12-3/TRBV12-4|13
TGTGCCAGCGGACGGGGGGGCACCGGGGAGCTGTTTTTT
CASGRGGTGELFF
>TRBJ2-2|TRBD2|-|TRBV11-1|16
TGTGCCAGCAGCTTATGGACGGGAGGGAACACCGGGGAGCTGTTTTTT
CASSLWTGGNTGELFF
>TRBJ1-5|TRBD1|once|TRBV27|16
TGTGCCAGCAGTTCGGGACAGGGGGCCGGCAATCAGCCCCAGCATTTT
CASSSGQGAGNQPQHF
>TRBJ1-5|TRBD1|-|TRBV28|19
TGTGCCAGCAGTTACGGTGGACAGGGGATCGGTATCGGCAATCAGCCCCAGCATTTT
CASSYGGQGIGIGNQPQHF
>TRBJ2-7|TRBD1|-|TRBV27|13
TGTGCCAGCAGGGGACAGGGGGGCTACGAGCAGTACTTC
CASRGQGGYEQYF
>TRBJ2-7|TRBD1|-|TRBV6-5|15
TGTGCCAGCAGTTTAACCGGGACAGTCTCCTACGAGCAGTACTTC
CASSLTGTVSYEQYF
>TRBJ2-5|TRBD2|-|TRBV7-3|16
TGTGCCAGCAGTTCCTTAGCGGGAGCCGGGCAAGAGACCCAGTACTTC
CASSSLAGAGQETQYF
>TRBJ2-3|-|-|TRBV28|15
TGTGCCAGCAGTTTGGGCGGGATAGGCACAGATACGCAGTATTTT
CASSLGGIGTDTQYF
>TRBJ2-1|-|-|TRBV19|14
TGTGCCAGTAGTGCGGGGACGACGTACAATGAGCAGTTCTTC
CASSAGTTYNEQFF
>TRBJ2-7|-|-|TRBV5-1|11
TGCGCCAGCAGCGCGAGTCACGAGCAGTACTTC
CASSASHEQYF
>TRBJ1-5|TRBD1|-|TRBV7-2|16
TGTGCCAGCAGCCCTTGGACAGGATATAGCAATCAGCCCCAGCATTTT
CASSPWTGYSNQPQHF
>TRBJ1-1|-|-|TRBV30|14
TGTGCCTGGACCCAAGGGTGGGTAGGGGCTGAAGCTTTCTTT
CAWTQGWVGAEAFF
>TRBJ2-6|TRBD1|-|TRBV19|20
TGTGCCAGTAGTATAGATGTTTGGGACAGGGGGCAATCTGGGGCCAACGTCCTGACTTTC
CASSIDVWDRGQSGANVLTF